The rows below give T cell receptor beta chains drawn from one sample of a study of cytomegalovirus exposure and HLA in healthy donors. Libraries were prepared by immunoSEQ multiplex PCR; TCRdb keeps only in-frame clonotypes and omits some of them. The repertoire holds around 100,000 clones, with about three quarters as singletons. The specimen was PBMCs. Receptor source: a man aged 35 to 55 in good health and CMV-seronegative. Each CDR3 is given with its conserved first and last residue. Each record gives: V gene, D gene, clone size, J gene, CDR3 DNA, CDR3 protein. A D gene is named only where the DNA matches it firmly. Not every row has a clone size; where given, it reads once, few, many or a size class.

>TRBV10-3|NA|NA|TRBJ1-6
TGTGCCATCAGCAACCGAGGGGGGGGTGATAATTCACCCCTCCACTTT
CAISNRGGGDNSPLHF
>TRBV6-6|TRBD1|NA|TRBJ1-5
TGTGCCAGCGGGGACAGGCTCAATCAGCCCCAGCATTTT
CASGDRLNQPQHF
>TRBV15|NA|NA|TRBJ1-4
TGTGCCACCAGCAGAGTGCGGGACTGGGATGATAATGAAAAACTGTTTTTT
CATSRVRDWDDNEKLFF
>TRBV2|NA|NA|TRBJ2-5
TGTGCCAGCAGTGAAGCGAAGGGGCCTGAGACCCAGTACTTC
CASSEAKGPETQYF
>TRBV30|NA|NA|TRBJ1-6
TGTGCCTGGGGTAGACTTAATAATTCACCCCTCCACTTT
CAWGRLNNSPLHF
>TRBV11-2|NA|NA|TRBJ2-3
TGTGCCAGCAGCTTAGTGGGGGGGCAGGCGAAAGATACGCAGTATTTT
CASSLVGGQAKDTQYF
>TRBV5-4|TRBD2|NA|TRBJ2-1
TGTGCCAGCAGCACGGGGCGGGGGTGGTTCTTC
CASSTGRGWFF
>TRBV23-1|NA|NA|TRBJ2-1
TGCGCCAGCAGTCAAAGGTGGGGGCTCTACAATGAGCAGTTCTTC
CASSQRWGLYNEQFF
>TRBV7-9|TRBD2|NA|TRBJ2-1
TGTGCCAGCAGCTTAGTGACTAGCGGGGGGTATGAGCAGTTCTTC
CASSLVTSGGYEQFF
>TRBV18|TRBD1|NA|TRBJ1-1
TGTGCCAGCTCACCGCCGGGACAGGGGGCGAAAACTGAAGCTTTCTTT
CASSPPGQGAKTEAFF
>TRBV7-9|TRBD1|NA|TRBJ2-5
TGTGCCAGCAGCTTAGCGGGACAGCGCCAAGAGACCCAGTACTTC
CASSLAGQRQETQYF
>TRBV10-3|NA|NA|TRBJ2-1
TGTGCCATCAGTGAGTCGCCGGGACTGAGCTCCTACAATGAGCAGTTCTTC
CAISESPGLSSYNEQFF
>TRBV7-9|NA|NA|TRBJ1-2
TGTGCCAGCAGCTCAGGCCCGGATGAGGGTATAATCGGCTACACCTTC
CASSSGPDEGIIGYTF
>TRBV7-2|NA|NA|TRBJ1-6
TGTGCCAGCAGCTTATACGGTCCATTGGGACAAACAATCAATTCACCCCTCCACTTT
CASSLYGPLGQTINSPLHF
>TRBV4-3|TRBD2|NA|TRBJ2-7
TGCGCCAGCAGCCAGCAGCGGGGGGGCGTCTACGAGCAGTACTTC
CASSQQRGGVYEQYF
>TRBV5-1|NA|NA|TRBJ1-3
TGCGCCAGCAGCTTCATGAGGGCGCCTGGAAACACCATATATTTT
CASSFMRAPGNTIYF
>TRBV25-1|TRBD1|NA|TRBJ2-7
TGTGCCAGCAGTGAATTCAGGGGGACAGAGACCTACGAGCAGTACTTC
CASSEFRGTETYEQYF
>TRBV9|TRBD2|NA|TRBJ2-7
TGTGCCAGCAGCGTAGGGGGGGGTAACTCCTACGAGCAGTACTTC
CASSVGGGNSYEQYF
>TRBV28|TRBD2|NA|TRBJ2-1
TGTGCCAGCTGCTCTTACGGGACTAGCGTGGGTGAGCAGTTCTTC
CASCSYGTSVGEQFF
>TRBV5-4|NA|many|TRBJ1-4
TGTGCCAGCAGCTGGTTGGGGGCACGGCTGTTTTTT
CASSWLGARLFF
>TRBV27|TRBD1|NA|TRBJ2-1
TGTGCCATCAGTCAGGGGGACGGCTACAATGCGCAGTTCTTC
CAISQGDGYNAQFF
>TRBV4-3|NA|NA|TRBJ2-1
TGCGCCAGCAGCCAAGATTACGCCAGAAATGAGCAGTTCTTC
CASSQDYARNEQFF
>TRBV7-2|NA|NA|TRBJ2-2
TGTGCCAGCAGCCCCCTCCGGGGGGCCGGCGGGGAGCTGTTTTTT
CASSPLRGAGGELFF
>TRBV7-9|NA|NA|TRBJ1-1
TGTTCCAGCAGCTTAGGGCGGGGTGAAGCTTTCTTT
CSSSLGRGEAFF
>TRBV18|NA|NA|TRBJ1-1
TGTGCCAGCTCATTAACCAGGGGTCTGAACACTGAAGCTTTCTTT
CASSLTRGLNTEAFF
>TRBV6-5|NA|many|TRBJ1-1
TGTGCCAGCAGCGAGCTGTGGAACACTGAAGCTTTCTTT
CASSELWNTEAFF
>TRBV7-2|TRBD2|NA|TRBJ2-5
TGTGCCAGCAGCTTAGCCCTAGGACTAGCGGGGGGCGGGGTGGAAGAGACCCAGTACTTC
CASSLALGLAGGGVEETQYF